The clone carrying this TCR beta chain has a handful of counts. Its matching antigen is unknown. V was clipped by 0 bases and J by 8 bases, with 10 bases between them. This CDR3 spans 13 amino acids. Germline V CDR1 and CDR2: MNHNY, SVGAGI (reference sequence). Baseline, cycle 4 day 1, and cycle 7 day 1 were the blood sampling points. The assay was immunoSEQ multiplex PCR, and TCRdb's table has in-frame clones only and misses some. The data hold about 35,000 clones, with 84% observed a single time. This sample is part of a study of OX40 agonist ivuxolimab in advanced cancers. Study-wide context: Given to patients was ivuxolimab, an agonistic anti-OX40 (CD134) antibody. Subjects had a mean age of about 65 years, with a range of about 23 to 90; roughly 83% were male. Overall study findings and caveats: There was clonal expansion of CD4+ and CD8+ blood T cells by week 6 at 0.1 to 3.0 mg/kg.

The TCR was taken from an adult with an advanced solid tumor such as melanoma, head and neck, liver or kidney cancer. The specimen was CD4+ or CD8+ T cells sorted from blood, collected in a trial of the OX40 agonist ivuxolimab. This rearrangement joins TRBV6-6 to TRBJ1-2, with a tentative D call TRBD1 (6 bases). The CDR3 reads CASSYSDSYGYTF. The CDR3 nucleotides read TGTGCCAGCAGTTACTCGGACAGTTACGGCTACACCTTC.